This T cell receptor (beta chain) was sequenced for a study of T cells in Graves' hyperthyroidism and ophthalmopathy. This CDR3 spans 15 amino acids. CDR1 SGDLS and CDR2 YYNGEE come from the germline V gene. J gave up 5 bases and V 4 bases, and 12 bases lay outside the gene matches. The authors obtained PBMCs from 7.5 to 10 ml of fresh peripheral blood. This clonotype was seen repeatedly, ten times or more. The antigen remains unidentified. Broader study findings: The model's output predicted ophthalmopathy at a median of about 5.9 months prior to onset. Appearing also in blood were most of the thyroid clonotypes expanded above 0.001. Stable hyperthyroidism was told apart from ophthalmopathy by a model built on 13 V-J features.

Researchers amplified the TCR beta CDR3 regions from RNA transcripts. A first-round RT-PCR of the TCR CDR3 used the HTBI primer set. TCRdb reanalysed the multiplex PCR reads using MiXCR and keeps one entry per CDR3 protein. The sample lists 300,000 or so distinct CDR3 sequences, 16% seen once, with roughly a third in the top ten. Sequencing input: blood. The source is a man aged 30 to 45 with Graves' hyperthyroidism. V and J are TRBV9 and TRBJ2-7; 7 positions agree with TRBD2. The CDR3 DNA is TGTGCCAGCAGCTTAGCCGGGAGTACTAGCGACGAGCAGTACTTC. This sequence encodes CASSLAGSTSDEQYF.